The present entry profiles one TCR beta chain with its context. The entry originates in a study of blood T cell repertoires in COVID-19. Germline-derived CDR1 and CDR2 are MNHEY and SMNVEV (reference sequence). J was trimmed by 5 bases and V by 5 bases; bases with no gene match: 12. This CDR3 contains 16 residues. Using immunoSEQ multiplex PCR, the repertoire was profiled, and TCRdb retains in-frame clones only, with some absent. Of 150,000 to 200,000 clones listed, 60% to 85% are singletons. V is TRBV27 and J is TRBJ1-2, with TRBD1 matching 9 bases. The source is a woman aged 45-65 years with active or convalescent COVID-19. The sample was peripheral blood. The CDR3 here is CASSLSGRGQGYGYTF. CDR3 sequence (DNA): TGTGCCAGCAGTCTAAGCGGGAGAGGACAGGGGTATGGCTACACCTTC.